What follows describes a single TCR beta chain. This specimen belongs to a study of blood T cell repertoires in COVID-19. On the study more broadly: The samples span acute and convalescent COVID-19 from the United States, Italy and Spain. From T cells, B-cell-depleted T cells, or PBMCs came the material, which was cDNA or gDNA.

Original handling: Amplifying reference gene primers gave estimates of nucleated cell counts. This table comes from immunoSEQ multiplex PCR, and its TCRdb copy is limited to in-frame clones, with some not included. V and J calls plus clone size are reproduced from that table; the DNA served to infer D and trimming. The sample consists of approximately 84,000 clones, approximately 83% of them appearing once. V was cut by 0 bases and J by 4 bases, with 14 bases left in between. CDR3 size: 16 residues. Looked up from germline, CDR1 is SGDLS and CDR2 is YYNGEE. The genes are TRBV9 and TRBJ2-1; D remains unclear. The sample taken for sequencing was peripheral blood. The clonotype was recovered from a woman aged 80 or over with acute or convalescent COVID-19. As DNA, the CDR3 is TGTGCCAGCAGCGTAGATGAAGCCTCCTCATACAATGAGCAGTTCTTC. It codes for CASSVDEASSYNEQFF.